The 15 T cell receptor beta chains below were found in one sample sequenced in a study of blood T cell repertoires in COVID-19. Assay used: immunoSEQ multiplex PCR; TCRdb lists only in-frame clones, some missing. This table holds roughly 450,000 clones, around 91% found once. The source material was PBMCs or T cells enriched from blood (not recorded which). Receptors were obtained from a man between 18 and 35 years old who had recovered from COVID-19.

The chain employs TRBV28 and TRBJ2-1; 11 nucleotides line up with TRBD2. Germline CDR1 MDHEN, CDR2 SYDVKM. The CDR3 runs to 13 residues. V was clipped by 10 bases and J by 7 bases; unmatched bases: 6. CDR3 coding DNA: TGTGCCACCGTAGCGGGAGGGCGGAATGAGCAGTTCTTC. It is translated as CATVAGGRNEQFF.

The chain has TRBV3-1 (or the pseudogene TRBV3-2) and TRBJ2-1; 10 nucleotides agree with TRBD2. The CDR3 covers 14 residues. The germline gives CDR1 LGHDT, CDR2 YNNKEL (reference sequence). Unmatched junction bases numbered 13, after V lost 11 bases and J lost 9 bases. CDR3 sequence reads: CASRVAGGGGEQFF. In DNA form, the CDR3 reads TGTGCCTCGCGCGTAGCGGGGGGTGGCGGTGAGCAGTTCTTC.

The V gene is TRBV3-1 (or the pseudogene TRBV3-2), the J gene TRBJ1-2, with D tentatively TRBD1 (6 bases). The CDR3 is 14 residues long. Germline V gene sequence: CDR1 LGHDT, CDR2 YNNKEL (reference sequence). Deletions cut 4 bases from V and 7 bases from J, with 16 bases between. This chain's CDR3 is CASSLADRWSGYTF. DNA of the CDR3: TGTGCCAGCAGCCTGGCCGACAGGTGGTCTGGCTACACCTTC.

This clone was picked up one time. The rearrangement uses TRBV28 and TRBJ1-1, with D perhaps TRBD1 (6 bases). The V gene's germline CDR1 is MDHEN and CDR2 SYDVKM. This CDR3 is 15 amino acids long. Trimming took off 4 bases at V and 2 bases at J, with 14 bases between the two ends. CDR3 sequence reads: CASSSPGERNTEAFF. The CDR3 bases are TGTGCCAGCAGTTCCCCAGGGGAGAGAAACACTGAAGCTTTCTTT.

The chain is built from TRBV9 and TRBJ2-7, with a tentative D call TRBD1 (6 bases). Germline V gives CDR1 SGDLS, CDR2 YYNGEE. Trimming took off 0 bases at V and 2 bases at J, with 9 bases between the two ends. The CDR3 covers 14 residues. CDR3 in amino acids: CASSVAQGTYEQYF. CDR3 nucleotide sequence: TGTGCCAGCAGCGTAGCGCAGGGGACCTACGAGCAGTACTTC.

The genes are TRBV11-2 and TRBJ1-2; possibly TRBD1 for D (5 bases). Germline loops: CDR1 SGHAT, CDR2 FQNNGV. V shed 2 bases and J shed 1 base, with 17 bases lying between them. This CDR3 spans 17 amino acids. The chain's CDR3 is CASSLQGAQALNYGYTF. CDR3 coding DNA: TGTGCCAGCAGCTTACAAGGGGCACAGGCCCTTAACTATGGCTACACCTTC.

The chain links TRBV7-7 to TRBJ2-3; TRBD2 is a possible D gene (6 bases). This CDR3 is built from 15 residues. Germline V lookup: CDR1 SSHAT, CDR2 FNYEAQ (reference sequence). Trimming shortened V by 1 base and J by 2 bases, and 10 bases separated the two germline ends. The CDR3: CASSLGGKITDTQYF. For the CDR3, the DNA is TGTGCCAGCAGCTTAGGCGGGAAAATCACAGATACGCAGTATTTT. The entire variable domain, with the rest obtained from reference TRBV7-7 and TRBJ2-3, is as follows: GAGVSQSPRYKVTKRGQDVTLRCDPISSHATLYWYQQALGQGPEFLTYFNYEAQPDKSGLPSDRFSAERPEGSISTLTIQRTEQRDSAMYRCASSLGGKITDTQYFGPGTRLTVL.

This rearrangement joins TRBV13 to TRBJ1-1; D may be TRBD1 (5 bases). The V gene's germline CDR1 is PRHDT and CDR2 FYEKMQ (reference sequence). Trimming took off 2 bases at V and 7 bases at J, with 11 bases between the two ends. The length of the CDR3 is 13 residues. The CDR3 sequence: CASSLWGVGEAFF. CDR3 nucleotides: TGTGCCAGCAGCTTATGGGGCGTCGGTGAAGCTTTCTTT.

CDR3 coding DNA: TGCGCCAGCAGCCACACCTTCTCCCTAGGGGACAAAACAGATACGCAGTATTTT. This codes for CASSHTFSLGDKTDTQYF. J is TRBJ2-3 and V is TRBV4-1; a weak D match, TRBD1 (6 bases). The ends were cut back, 3 bases at V and 3 bases at J, with 22 bases in the middle. This CDR3 has 18 residues. Per germline, CDR1 MGHRA and CDR2 YSYEKL.

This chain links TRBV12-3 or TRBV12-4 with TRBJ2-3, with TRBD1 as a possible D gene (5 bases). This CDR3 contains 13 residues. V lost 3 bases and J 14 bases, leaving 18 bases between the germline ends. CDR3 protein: CASSLDTALPRYF. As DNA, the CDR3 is TGTGCCAGCAGTTTGGACACGGCATTGCCCCGGTATTTT.

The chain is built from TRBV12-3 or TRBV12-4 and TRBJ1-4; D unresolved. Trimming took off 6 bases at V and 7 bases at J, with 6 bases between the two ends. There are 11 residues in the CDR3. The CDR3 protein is CASRAIEKLFF. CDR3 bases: TGTGCCAGCAGAGCAATTGAAAAACTGTTTTTT.

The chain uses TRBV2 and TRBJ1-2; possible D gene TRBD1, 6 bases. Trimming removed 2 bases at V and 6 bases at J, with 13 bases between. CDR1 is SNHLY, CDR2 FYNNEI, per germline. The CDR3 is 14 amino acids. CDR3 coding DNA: TGTGCCAGCAGTGAATGGAGGGGGGGGAATGGCTACACCTTC. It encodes CASSEWRGGNGYTF.

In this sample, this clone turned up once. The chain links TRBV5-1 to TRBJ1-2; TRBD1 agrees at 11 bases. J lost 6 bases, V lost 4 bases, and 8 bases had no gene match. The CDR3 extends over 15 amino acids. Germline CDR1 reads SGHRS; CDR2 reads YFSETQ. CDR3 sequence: CASSPGDRGFHGYTF. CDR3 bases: TGCGCCAGCAGCCCTGGGGACAGGGGGTTCCATGGCTACACCTTC.

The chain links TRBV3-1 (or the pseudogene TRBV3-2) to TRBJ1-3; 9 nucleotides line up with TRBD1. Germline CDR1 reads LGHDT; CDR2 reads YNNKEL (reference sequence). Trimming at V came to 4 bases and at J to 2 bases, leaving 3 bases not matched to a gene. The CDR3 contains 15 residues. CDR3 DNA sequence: TGTGCCAGCAGCCCCGGGACAGGGACTGGAAACACCATATATTTT. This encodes CASSPGTGTGNTIYF.

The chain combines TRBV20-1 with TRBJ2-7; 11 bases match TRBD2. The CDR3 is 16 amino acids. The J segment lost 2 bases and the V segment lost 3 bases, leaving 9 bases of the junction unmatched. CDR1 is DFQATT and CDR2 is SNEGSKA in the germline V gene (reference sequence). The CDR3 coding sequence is TGCAGTGCTAGTGTAGCGGGGGGGCCCTTCCCCTACGAGCAGTACTTC. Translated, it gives CSASVAGGPFPYEQYF.